This TCR beta chain was identified during a study of early T cells in non-severe SARS-CoV-2 infection (dated by TCRdb to the early 2020s). About the investigation overall: Because TCR sequencing relied on bulk RNA taken from unsorted whole blood, pairing of alpha and beta chains was not possible.

Based on the germline V gene (reference sequence), the CDR1 and CDR2 sequences are DFQATT and SNEGSKA. For this chain, trimming is 5 bases at the V end and 1 base at the J end, and the number of junction bases without a gene match is 6. The CDR3, from cysteine to phenylalanine, totals 15 residues. Just CDR3 DNA is preserved here, 45 bases in frame from base 1. Library preparation was by 5' RACE. Sequencing instrument: NextSeq 500. The TCR library protocol attached unique molecular identifiers to individual cDNA molecules to correct for sequencing error and PCR bias. TCR alpha and beta chains were both sequenced, and the abundances of alpha and beta sequences in each sample were closely correlated with each other. Regarding the original processing steps: V gene, J gene and CDR3 annotation of TCR sequences was performed with Decombinator V4. Expanded TCRs were defined as changing significantly between any two time points under a Poisson model with p below 0.0001. Abundances of TCRs were expressed as counts per million after normalisation to the total number of TCRs sequenced in each sample. MAIT TCRs were defined by TRAV1-2 paired with TRAJ12, TRAJ20 or TRAJ33, and iNKT TCRs by TRAV10 paired with TRAJ18. A search of VDJdb, accessed on 1 November 2021, was run for TCRs annotated to CMV, EBV and SARS-CoV-2, with TCRs annotated for multiple antigens excluded. Through fastp at Q25 and MiXCR, TCRdb rebuilt clones from the public reads, retaining in-frame beta chains. Rows with a matching CDR3 protein are joined into one entry that keeps the most common DNA and genes. These V and J calls are TCRdb output, not the study's own analysis. The sample table records about 77,000 distinct CDR3 sequences; roughly 5.3% of these occur just once. Under 7.5% of the sample rests with the top ten.

As to this clonotype: It lacks a known antigen. It has no much larger one-base neighbor in the sample; base qualities were not kept.

A case-control design nested within a healthcare worker cohort in London, UK, was used, with weekly nasopharyngeal swab PCR tests and blood sampling performed. Healthcare workers were recruited between 23 and 31 March 2020, during the week of the UK lockdown, and were followed weekly for up to roughly 16 weeks. What the research found in general, with its limitations: Matching against VDJdb was skewed toward anti-spike CD8 responses, likely underestimated virus-specific expansions, and missed private and CD4 specificities.

The V gene is TRBV20-1 and the J gene is TRBJ2-1; TRBD1 lines up with 9 middle nucleotides. The sample in question was whole blood, obtained at baseline. The TCR comes from an adult who was a healthcare worker with PCR-confirmed SARS-CoV-2 infection or an uninfected control (not recorded which). The CDR3 protein sequence reads: CSADMTGGSYNEQFF. In nucleotides, the sequence is TGCAGTGCTGACATGACAGGGGGATCCTACAATGAGCAGTTCTTC.